This T cell receptor beta chain was identified in a study of cytomegalovirus exposure and HLA in healthy donors. Across the study: HLA-typed donors were the source of approximately 86 million unique TCRs held in an early data release.

Broader study findings: Researchers counted around 160 TCR beta chains as cytomegalovirus-associated. Later genetic work tied a missense DCLRE1C variant to beta-chain V and J trimming.

PCR used 60 Vbeta primers and 13 Jbeta primers. Profiled with immunoSEQ multiplex PCR; TCRdb holds only in-frame clones, not every one. Here the sample spans about 120,000 clones, over 70% being singletons. As to this clone: The antigen is undetermined.

The sequence came from a female donor in good health and CMV-seronegative. The sample consisted of PBMCs.

The CDR3 is CASSSPTGTIQETQYF. DNA of the CDR3: TGTGCCAGCAGCTCCCCTACCGGGACAATACAAGAGACCCAGTACTTC. The rearrangement uses TRBV5-5 and TRBJ2-5, with D maybe TRBD1 (6 bases). This CDR3 has 16 residues. Per germline, CDR1 SGHKS and CDR2 YYEKEE (reference sequence). The V and J ends lost 3 bases and 2 bases respectively, with 17 bases between them. Drawing the rest from reference TRBV5-5 and TRBJ2-5, the complete variable domain is DAGVTQSPTHLIKTRGQQVTLRCSPISGHKSVSWYQQVLGQGPQFIFQYYEKEERGRGNFPDRFSARQFPNYSSELNVNALLLGDSALYLCASSSPTGTIQETQYFGPGTRLLVL.